This entry lists 5 T cell receptor beta chains sequenced from one sample in a study of graft-versus-host responses after intestinal transplantation. Clones were sequenced by immunoSEQ multiplex PCR, and TCRdb holds only the in-frame ones, with some missing. This table has some 77,000 clones, around 93% appearing once. The material was PBMCs, obtained 98 days after intestinal transplantation. The origin of the receptors is a human patient who received an intestinal transplant, so some T cells may come from the graft donor.

The CDR3, as DNA: TGTGCTAGTGGTTTGACCCCCGGGACAGGGGTTCAAGAGACCCAGTACTTC. As protein: CASGLTPGTGVQETQYF. The gene calls are TRBV12-5 and TRBJ2-5; 10 nucleotides agree with TRBD1. J gave up 2 bases and V 2 bases, and 8 bases lay outside the gene matches. The CDR3 consists of 17 residues. Germline CDR1 and CDR2: LGHNT and FRNRAP.

The chain joins TRBV6-5 to TRBJ1-1; D is ambiguous. The CDR3 length is 11 residues. Trimming removed 8 bases from V and 8 bases from J, with 12 bases in between. CDR1 and CDR2 from the germline V gene are MNHEY and SVGAGI. The CDR3 loop is CASREEGEAFF. DNA of the CDR3: TGTGCCAGCCGGGAGGAGGGAGAAGCTTTCTTT.

As for this clone: An end of the junction differs from the germline gene, which may be a read error. The rearrangement links TRBV7-7 to TRBJ2-7, with TRBD1 matching over 7 bases. Germline V CDR1 and CDR2: SSHAT, FNYEAQ (reference sequence). There are 16 residues in the CDR3. The CDR3 loop is CASSLDRVMSRYEQYF. The CDR3 region has the DNA TGTGCTAGCAGCTTAGACAGGGTTATGTCCCGCTACGAGCAGTACTTC.

The chain joins TRBV14 to TRBJ2-5; 11 bases line up with TRBD1. The V gene end was trimmed by 4 bases and the J gene end by 7 bases; junction bases not matched to a gene: 5. Germline V gene lookup returns CDR1 SGHDN and CDR2 FVKESK. This CDR3 comprises 14 residues. Here the CDR3 reads CASSPDRGHVTQYF. The DNA of the CDR3 is TGTGCCAGCAGCCCGGACAGGGGGCATGTGACCCAGTACTTC.

The chain couples TRBV4-1 to TRBJ1-3; D call uncertain. Germline V gene sequence: CDR1 MGHRA, CDR2 YSYEKL. CDR3 length equals 14 residues. Trimming removed 3 bases at V and 4 bases at J, with 10 bases between. CDR3 protein: CASSHTGAGNTIYF. The CDR3 nucleotides read TGCGCCAGCAGCCACACGGGAGCAGGAAACACCATATATTTT.